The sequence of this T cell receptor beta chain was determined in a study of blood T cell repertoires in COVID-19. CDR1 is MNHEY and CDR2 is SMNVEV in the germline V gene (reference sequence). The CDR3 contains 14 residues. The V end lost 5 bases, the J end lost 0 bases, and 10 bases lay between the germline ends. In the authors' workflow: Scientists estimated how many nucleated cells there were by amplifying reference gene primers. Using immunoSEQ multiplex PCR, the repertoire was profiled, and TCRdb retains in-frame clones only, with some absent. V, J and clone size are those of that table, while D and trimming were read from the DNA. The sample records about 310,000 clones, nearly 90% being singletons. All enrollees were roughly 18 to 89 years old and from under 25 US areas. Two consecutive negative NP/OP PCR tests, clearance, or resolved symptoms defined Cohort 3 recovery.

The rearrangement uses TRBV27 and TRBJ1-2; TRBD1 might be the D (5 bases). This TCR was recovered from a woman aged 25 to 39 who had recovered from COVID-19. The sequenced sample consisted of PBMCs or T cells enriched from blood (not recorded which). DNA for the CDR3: TGTGCCAGCAGTCGACAGCGACCTAACTATGGCTACACCTTC. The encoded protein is CASSRQRPNYGYTF.